The clone carrying this TCR beta chain was observed a few times. Germline-derived CDR1 and CDR2 are KGHSH and LQKENI. The CDR3 runs to 15 residues. The V end lost 3 bases, the J end lost 6 bases, and 17 bases lay between the germline ends. The sample is drawn from a study of blood T cell repertoires in COVID-19. The overall study: T cells, B-cell-depleted T cells, or PBMCs provided the cDNA or gDNA that served as material.

Assay used: immunoSEQ multiplex PCR; TCRdb lists only in-frame clones, some missing. The table includes a few hundred thousand clones, around 90% detected once. Exposed enrollees encountered a COVID-19 case at some point within 2 weeks before study entry. Material: PBMCs or T cells enriched from blood (not recorded which). The chain combines TRBV18 with TRBJ1-2; weak D call: TRBD1 (6 bases). This TCR was recovered from a man aged 25 to 40 who had been exposed to COVID-19. The CDR3 coding sequence is TGTGCCAGCTCACCTAGTCCACAGGGTATACATGGCTACACCTTC. Its translation: CASSPSPQGIHGYTF.